The 26 T cell receptor beta chains in this list originate from one sample, sequenced in a study of T cells after posttransplantation cyclophosphamide. Treatment was busulfan-fludarabine conditioning, a marrow graft, and cyclophosphamide on days +3 and +4. Sequencing was performed with immunoSEQ multiplex PCR; in TCRdb, only in-frame clones are kept and a portion is missing. The sample contains around 5,000 clones, approximately 1.8% of which appear only once. Specimen: PBMCs, collected approximately 38 weeks after a stem cell transplant with posttransplant cyclophosphamide. These receptors were taken from a male patient aged 30 to 40 who received an allogeneic stem cell transplant from a related donor, was CMV-positive, and had no GVHD. Certain T cells may be donor cells from the graft.

This chain uses TRBV11-3 with TRBJ2-1, with 7 bases lining up with TRBD2. J was trimmed by 4 bases and V by 1 base; bases with no gene match: 4. CDR3 length: 15 amino acids. CDR1 SGHNT and CDR2 YENEEA come from the germline V gene. CDR3 in DNA: TGTGCCAGCAGCTTAGGGGCGGGAGTGTACAATGAGCAGTTCTTC. Amino acids: CASSLGAGVYNEQFF.

In this sample, this clone turned up a few times. V usage is TRBV1 and J usage is TRBJ2-1; the tabulated D call, TRBD2, remains unverified against the DNA. TRBV1 is shown as a pseudogene. The CDR3 length is 15 residues. Here the CDR3 DNA reads TGCACCAGCAGCGTTCCTAGCGGGAGTTGGAATGAGCAGTTCTTC. Translating it yields CTSSVPSGSWNEQFF.

This clone is medium-sized in the sample. The chain combines TRBV5-4 with TRBJ2-7; 7 bases are shared with TRBD2. Germline assignment: CDR1 SGHNT and CDR2 YYREEE (reference sequence). This CDR3 comprises 14 residues. J gave up 3 bases and V 2 bases, and 5 bases lay outside the gene matches. In DNA, the CDR3 is TGTGCCAGCAGCTTAGGAGGGACTAACTACGAGCAGTACTTC. It encodes CASSLGGTNYEQYF.

There are a few counts of this clone. The V and J genes are TRBV7-9 and TRBJ2-2; D is perhaps TRBD1 (5 bases). The CDR3 has 16 amino acids. Trimming took off 4 bases at V and 5 bases at J, with 17 bases between the two ends. Germline CDR1 SEHNR, CDR2 FQNEAQ (reference sequence). This chain's CDR3 is CASSWGRAADTGELFF. The CDR3 coding sequence is TGTGCCAGCAGCTGGGGCCGGGCAGCCGATACCGGGGAGCTGTTTTTT. The full variable domain, rest sourced from reference TRBV7-9 and TRBJ2-2, is DTGVSQNPRHKITKRGQNVTFRCDPISEHNRLYWYRQTLGQGPEFLTYFQNEAQLEKSRLLSDRFSAERPKGSFSTLEIQRTEQGDSAMYLCASSWGRAADTGELFFGEGSRLTVL.

This chain uses TRBV28 with TRBJ1-2, with TRBD1 as a possible D gene (5 bases). V gave up 3 bases and J gave up 8 bases, with 16 bases separating them. Germline CDR1 reads MDHEN; CDR2 reads SYDVKM. There are 14 residues in the CDR3. Written as DNA, the CDR3 is TGTGCCAGCAGTTTGGCTCGGGGGGTTGGGGGCTACACCTTC. It translates to CASSLARGVGGYTF.

The chain combines TRBV6-4 with TRBJ2-1; 7 bases fit TRBD1. The germline gives CDR1 MRHNA, CDR2 SNTAGT. The CDR3 length is 15 residues. The J segment lost 8 bases and the V segment lost 5 bases, leaving 12 bases of the junction unmatched. Here the CDR3 DNA reads TGTGCCAGCAGTTACGAGGGGGCGAATTCGGATGAGCAGTTCTTC. It specifies CASSYEGANSDEQFF.

The chain has TRBV20-1 and TRBJ2-7; possibly TRBD2 for D (5 bases). The CDR3 runs 11 residues. V lost 2 bases and J 4 bases, leaving 6 bases between the germline ends. Germline lookup yields CDR1 DFQATT and CDR2 SNEGSKA (reference sequence). The CDR3 spells CSARSGYEQYF. The DNA for the CDR3 is TGCAGTGCTAGATCGGGGTACGAGCAGTACTTC.

This clone has more than one count but fewer than ten. The chain joins TRBV6-1 to TRBJ2-3; 9 positions match TRBD2. The J segment lost 1 base and the V segment lost 1 base, leaving 0 bases of the junction unmatched. Germline CDR1 MNHNS, CDR2 SASEGT. This CDR3 region has 15 residues. CDR3 loop: CASSEGTSGTDTQYF. CDR3 bases: TGTGCCAGCAGTGAAGGGACTAGCGGCACAGATACGCAGTATTTT.

V gene TRBV9 combines with J gene TRBJ2-1; 9 positions agree with TRBD2. This CDR3 contains 16 residues. Germline V CDR1 and CDR2: SGDLS, YYNGEE. V lost 0 bases to trimming and J lost 8 bases; unmatched junction nucleotides: 9. This CDR3 reads CASSVAAAGGAYEQFF. CDR3 nucleotide sequence: TGTGCCAGCAGCGTAGCTGCAGCGGGGGGAGCATATGAGCAGTTCTTC. The whole variable domain, remainder taken from reference TRBV9 and TRBJ2-1, is DSGVTQTPKHLITATGQRVTLRCSPRSGDLSVYWYQQSLDQGLQFLIQYYNGEERAKGNILERFSAQQFPDLHSELNLSSLELGDSALYFCASSVAAAGGAYEQFFGPGTRLTVL.

The V gene is TRBV10-2, the J gene TRBJ2-5; 11 bases fit TRBD2. There are 18 residues in the CDR3. In germline, CDR1 is WSHSY, CDR2 SAAADI. V lost 2 bases, J lost 1 base, and 9 bases stayed unmatched. In DNA, the CDR3 is TGCGCCAGCAGTGAGACTAGCGGGAGACCAGGGGGCCAAGAGACCCAGTACTTC. It is translated as CASSETSGRPGGQETQYF.

In its sample, this clone was seen a few times. The chain joins TRBV2 to TRBJ1-1; D gene unclear. The CDR3 is 12 amino acids. V dropped 3 bases and J dropped 7 bases, with 9 bases sitting between them. The germline CDR1 and CDR2 sequences are SNHLY and FYNNEI. As DNA, the CDR3 is TGTGCCAGCAGTGACAAGAGGGTTGAAGCTTTCTTT. Translating it yields CASSDKRVEAFF.

In its sample, this clone was seen a few times. The genes are TRBV5-8 and TRBJ2-3; 12 bases map to TRBD2. Trimming at V came to 0 bases and at J to 0 bases, leaving 2 bases not matched to a gene. In germline, CDR1 is SGHTS, CDR2 YDEGEE. The length of the CDR3 is 17 residues. In DNA, the CDR3 is TGTGCCAGCAGCTTGGCTAGCGGGAGGGTTAGCACAGATACGCAGTATTTT. Residues: CASSLASGRVSTDTQYF.

The V call is TRBV2, the J call TRBJ1-1; 8 positions agree with TRBD1. CDR1 is SNHLY, CDR2 FYNNEI, per germline. The CDR3 has 14 amino acids. Unmatched junction bases numbered 9, after V lost 9 bases and J lost 3 bases. CDR3 DNA sequence: TGTGCCAGTACTGCGGGACAGGTCTACACTGAAGCTTTCTTT. Translating gives CASTAGQVYTEAFF.

This clone was counted between two and nine times. The chain is built from TRBV9 and TRBJ2-1; 7 bases are shared with TRBD2. The CDR3 has 15 amino acids. V shed 4 bases, J shed 2 bases, and the junction held 6 bases outside the gene matches. From germline, CDR1 is SGDLS and CDR2 YYNGEE. CDR3 sequence reads: CASSTAGLPYNEQFF. In nucleotides, the CDR3 is TGTGCCAGCAGCACAGCGGGGCTGCCCTACAATGAGCAGTTCTTC. Together with reference TRBV9 and TRBJ2-1, the CDR3 gives the full variable domain: DSGVTQTPKHLITATGQRVTLRCSPRSGDLSVYWYQQSLDQGLQFLIQYYNGEERAKGNILERFSAQQFPDLHSELNLSSLELGDSALYFCASSTAGLPYNEQFFGPGTRLTVL.

This clone was detected only a few times. Here the CDR3 DNA reads TGTGCCAGCAGCCAGACAGGGGGCGCAAGGAACGAGCAGTACTTC. This codes for CASSQTGGARNEQYF. The chain combines TRBV14 with TRBJ2-7, with TRBD1 identical over 10 bases. The CDR3 spans 15 residues. Germline lookup yields CDR1 SGHDN and CDR2 FVKESK. The junction had 7 bases not matched to a gene; V was cut back by 3 bases and J by 5 bases.

By share, this clone ranks as large. This chain links TRBV27 with TRBJ1-2; D is uncertain. The ends were cut back, 3 bases at V and 0 bases at J, with 8 bases in the middle. The CDR3 covers 14 residues. Germline V gene lookup returns CDR1 MNHEY and CDR2 SMNVEV (reference sequence). CDR3 nucleotide sequence: TGTGCCAGCAGTTTTTCGAGTACTAACTATGGCTACACCTTC. Translating gives CASSFSSTNYGYTF.

This CDR3 is CASSETPIYNEQFF. CDR3 coding DNA: TGTGCCAGCAGTGAAACTCCGATCTACAATGAGCAGTTCTTC. The J gene is TRBJ2-1, the V gene TRBV25-1, with no clear D. Germline V gene lookup returns CDR1 MGHDK and CDR2 SYGVNS. Trimming left V 2 bases short and J 3 bases short, with 8 bases between. The CDR3 length is 14 residues.

This clone is categorized as medium-sized. The chain uses TRBV12-5 and TRBJ2-1; 11 bases align to TRBD1. The junction had 2 bases not matched to a gene; V was cut back by 5 bases and J by 2 bases. CDR3 length: 15 amino acids. Germline V gene lookup returns CDR1 LGHNT and CDR2 FRNRAP. The CDR3 region has the DNA TGTGCTAGTGGTGGGGGACAGGGGGCCTACAATGAGCAGTTCTTC. It encodes CASGGGQGAYNEQFF.

The chain employs TRBV29-1 and TRBJ2-5; maybe TRBD2 (7 bases). V lost 5 bases and J 4 bases, leaving 17 bases between the germline ends. CDR1 is SQVTM and CDR2 is ANQGSEA in the germline V gene. The CDR3 extends over 14 amino acids. The CDR3 loop is CSVIPGGRGETQYF. CDR3 bases: TGCAGCGTTATTCCGGGGGGCCGGGGAGAGACCCAGTACTTC.

This chain links TRBV20-1 with TRBJ2-7; D unclear. The CDR3 is made up of 11 amino acids. Per the germline V gene, CDR1 is DFQATT and CDR2 is SNEGSKA (reference sequence). V lost 5 bases and J lost 5, with 10 bases in between. As DNA, the CDR3 is TGCAGTGCTCGGGTAGTTGACGAGCAGTACTTC. Encoded protein: CSARVVDEQYF.

V gene TRBV7-2 combines with J gene TRBJ2-4; maybe TRBD2 (6 bases). The CDR3 has 14 residues. CDR1 SGHTA and CDR2 FQGNSA come from the germline V gene. Trimming removed 5 bases at V and 0 bases at J, with 8 bases between. CDR3 in amino acids: CASSPGLAKNIQYF. The CDR3 nucleotides read TGTGCCAGCAGCCCGGGACTAGCCAAAAACATTCAGTACTTC.

This clone came up a few times. The gene calls are TRBV9 and TRBJ1-3; D is perhaps TRBD1 (5 bases). Between the trimmed V and J ends, which lost 4 bases and 8 bases, there was a span of 13 bases. Germline loops: CDR1 SGDLS, CDR2 YYNGEE. CDR3 length: 13 residues. The CDR3 bases are TGTGCCAGCAGCCCGGGGGGGGATGACACCATATATTTT. Protein: CASSPGGDDTIYF.

This sequence joins TRBV5-1 and TRBJ1-3; perhaps TRBD1 as D (6 bases). Germline V gene lookup returns CDR1 SGHRS and CDR2 YFSETQ. This CDR3 has 13 residues. V gave up 0 bases and J gave up 8 bases, with 9 bases separating them. The CDR3 sequence: CASSLGGRHTIYF. The DNA for the CDR3 is TGCGCCAGCAGCTTGGGGGGGCGACACACCATATATTTT.

The chain uses TRBV11-2 and TRBJ2-1, with TRBD2 matching over 9 bases. This CDR3 spans 13 amino acids. Germline CDR1 reads SGHAT; CDR2 reads FQNNGV. V trimming: 5 bases; J trimming: 5 bases; junction bases outside the gene matches: 1. The CDR3 region is CASSRLADNEQFF. DNA for the CDR3: TGTGCCAGCAGCCGACTAGCGGACAATGAGCAGTTCTTC.

This clone has only a few counts. The J gene is TRBJ2-2, the V gene TRBV18; perhaps TRBD2 as D (6 bases). Per germline, CDR1 KGHSH and CDR2 LQKENI. The length of the CDR3 is 14 residues. V was cut by 5 bases and J by 9 bases, with 16 bases left in between. This CDR3 reads CASSAAGPVRELFF. In DNA, the CDR3 is TGTGCCAGCTCAGCAGCGGGCCCGGTCCGGGAGCTGTTTTTT.

V gene TRBV27 combines with J gene TRBJ2-7; TRBD1 agrees at 8 bases. CDR3 length: 13 amino acids. Per germline, CDR1 MNHEY and CDR2 SMNVEV (reference sequence). V was clipped by 10 bases and J by 3 bases; unmatched bases: 8. Here the CDR3 reads CATKLTGGYEQYF. The CDR3 DNA reads TGTGCCACCAAACTTACAGGGGGCTACGAGCAGTACTTC.